This note documents a single TCR beta chain sequence. The assay was immunoSEQ multiplex PCR, and TCRdb's table has in-frame clones only and misses some. Counted here are around 220,000 clones, approximately 84% occurring once; the ten biggest clones make up over 1.5%. The source of the sample is a study of blood T cell repertoires in COVID-19. On the study more broadly: Sites across the United States, Italy and Spain contributed samples from acute and convalescent COVID-19. T cells, B-cell-depleted T cells, or PBMCs provided the cDNA or gDNA that served as material.

This CDR3 has 15 residues. Trimming at V came to 4 bases and at J to 4 bases, leaving 6 bases not matched to a gene. Germline V gene data show CDR1 as SNHLY and CDR2 as FYNNEI. The rearrangement joins TRBV2 to TRBJ2-3, with TRBD1 matching over 9 bases. The sequence came from a man aged 40-50 years with active or convalescent COVID-19. Material: peripheral blood. Here the CDR3 DNA reads TGTGCCAGCAGTGGACAGACAGGGGGGGCAGATACGCAGTATTTT. This gives the protein CASSGQTGGADTQYF.